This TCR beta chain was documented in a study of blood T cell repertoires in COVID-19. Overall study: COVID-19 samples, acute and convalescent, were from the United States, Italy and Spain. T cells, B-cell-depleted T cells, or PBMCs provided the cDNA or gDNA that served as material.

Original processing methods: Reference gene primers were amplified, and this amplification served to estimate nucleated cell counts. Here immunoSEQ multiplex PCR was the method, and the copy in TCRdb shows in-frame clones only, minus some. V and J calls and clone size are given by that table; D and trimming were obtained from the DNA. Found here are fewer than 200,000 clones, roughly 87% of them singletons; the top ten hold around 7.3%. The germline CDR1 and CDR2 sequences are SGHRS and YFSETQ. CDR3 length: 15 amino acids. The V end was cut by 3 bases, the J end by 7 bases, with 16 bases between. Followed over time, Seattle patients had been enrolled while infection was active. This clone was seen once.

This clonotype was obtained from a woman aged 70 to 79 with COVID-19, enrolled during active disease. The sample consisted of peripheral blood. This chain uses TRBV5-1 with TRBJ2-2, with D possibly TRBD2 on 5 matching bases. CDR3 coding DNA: TGCGCCAGCAGCTGGAGCCCTTTAGGAGGCGGGGAGCTGTTTTTT. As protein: CASSWSPLGGGELFF. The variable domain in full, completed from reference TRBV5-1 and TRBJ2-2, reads KAGVTQTPRYLIKTRGQQVTLSCSPISGHRSVSWYQQTPGQGLQFLFEYFSETQRNKGNFPGRFSGRQFSNSRSEMNVSTLELGDSALYLCASSWSPLGGGELFFGEGSRLTVL.